These 18 T cell receptor beta chains were all obtained from the same sample, sequenced in a study of low-dose radiotherapy and immunotherapy resistance in tumors. Indicated time point: before trial treatment. Alpha- and beta-chain coverage of first-strand cDNA came from TRAV- and TRBV-specific primers. TCR amplification used 20 PCR cycles, a constant-region primer and a V-primer adapter. A single record per CDR3 protein comes from TCRdb applying MiXCR to the reads. The sample consists of tens of thousands of distinct CDR3 sequences, 30% to 40% of them appearing once. The sample was PBMCs, taken before treatment. These receptor sequences come from a female donor with ovarian cancer.

This clonotype occurred many times. The chain combines TRBV5-6 with TRBJ1-1; D is uncertain. This CDR3 spans 13 amino acids. CDR1 and CDR2 from the germline V gene are SGHDT and YYEEEE. V was trimmed by 3 bases and J by 9 bases, leaving 15 bases between them. CDR3 DNA: TGTGCCAGCAGCTCCGACGGTGAGAGGAAAGCTTTCTTT. This sequence encodes CASSSDGERKAFF.

This clonotype was recorded at least ten times. This chain links TRBV15 with TRBJ2-3, with no clear D. Germline V gene data show CDR1 as LNHNV and CDR2 as YYDKDF (reference sequence). The CDR3 spans 13 residues. Trimming took 0 bases from V and 8 from J, leaving 9 bases between them. CDR3 loop: CATSRDPEVTQYF. The CDR3 DNA follows: TGTGCCACCAGCAGAGATCCAGAGGTTACGCAGTATTTT.

V is TRBV28 and J is TRBJ1-5, with TRBD1 matching over 7 bases. Germline-derived CDR1 and CDR2 are MDHEN and SYDVKM. The CDR3 totals 15 residues. J gave up 5 bases and V 8 bases, and 12 bases lay outside the gene matches. The CDR3 nucleotides read TGTGCCAGCCAAACAGGGGAAGCGTCGGATCAGCCCCAGCATTTT. Its protein product is CASQTGEASDQPQHF.

The sample holds many counts of this clonotype. The chain has TRBV19 and TRBJ2-1, with D unclear. V lost 3 bases and J 3 bases, leaving 18 bases between the germline ends. The CDR3 spans 17 residues. The V gene's germline CDR1 is LNHDA and CDR2 SQIVND (reference sequence). CDR3 bases: TGTGCCAGTAGTATTGGCCCAAGCCGCCGAGTCTACAATGAGCAGTTCTTC. Translating gives CASSIGPSRRVYNEQFF.

The chain couples TRBV28 to TRBJ1-5; no clear D gene. Between the trimmed V and J ends, which lost 7 bases and 6 bases, there was a span of 25 bases. The CDR3 contains 17 residues. CDR1 is MDHEN, CDR2 SYDVKM, per germline. The CDR3 is CASTPARAIDLGQPQHF. The DNA of the CDR3 is TGTGCCAGCACCCCCGCGCGGGCAATCGATCTCGGTCAGCCCCAGCATTTT. Full variable domain (rest looked up from reference TRBV28 and TRBJ1-5): DVKVTQSSRYLVKRTGEKVFLECVQDMDHENMFWYRQDPGLGLRLIYFSYDVKMKEKGDIPEGYSVSREKKERFSLILESASTNQTSMYLCASTPARAIDLGQPQHFGDGTRLSIL.

This clonotype was observed at least ten times. The chain carries TRBV20-1 and TRBJ1-2; possibly TRBD1 for D (6 bases). Germline V lookup: CDR1 DFQATT, CDR2 SNEGSKA (reference sequence). Trimming took off 0 bases at V and 5 bases at J, with 16 bases between the two ends. CDR3 length equals 15 residues. CDR3 in amino acids: CSAREEGSGVYGYTF. The DNA for the CDR3 is TGCAGTGCTAGAGAAGAGGGGTCAGGGGTATATGGCTACACCTTC.

This clonotype came up many times. The genes are TRBV3-1 and TRBJ1-2; D unclear. CDR1 is LGHDT and CDR2 is YNNKEL in the germline V gene (reference sequence). This CDR3 has 13 amino acids. The V gene lost 4 bases and the J gene lost 5 bases, with 11 bases spanning the gap. CDR3 DNA: TGTGCCAGCAGCCCACCCGGCGGGTATGGCTACACCTTC. Translating it yields CASSPPGGYGYTF.

Ten or more counts support this clonotype. The chain has TRBV30 and TRBJ1-2; D gene unclear. V was clipped by 3 bases and J by 4 bases, with 6 bases between them. The V gene's germline CDR1 is GTSNPN and CDR2 SVGIG (reference sequence). The CDR3 runs 11 residues. CDR3 in amino acids: CAWRFGYGYTF. The CDR3 DNA is TGTGCCTGGAGGTTCGGCTATGGCTACACCTTC.

The chain employs TRBV28 and TRBJ2-7, with TRBD2 matching over 8 bases. The CDR3 contains 14 residues. Per the germline V gene, CDR1 is MDHEN and CDR2 is SYDVKM. V shed 7 bases, J shed 2 bases, and the junction held 7 bases outside the gene matches. CDR3 region: CASTLSGTPYEQYF. The CDR3 nucleotides read TGTGCCAGCACCCTTAGCGGGACCCCCTACGAGCAGTACTTC.

Many counts were recorded for this clonotype. The chain uses TRBV20-1 and TRBJ1-2; TRBD1 agrees at 8 bases. V trimming: 6 bases; J trimming: 1 base; junction bases outside the gene matches: 7. This CDR3 region has 14 residues. Germline V gene sequence: CDR1 DFQATT, CDR2 SNEGSKA (reference sequence). CDR3 coding DNA: TGCAGTGCGGATCGGACAGGGAGTAACTATGGCTACACCTTC. Translated, it gives CSADRTGSNYGYTF.

In the case of this clonotype: A much larger clone lies a single base off, so this may be a read error. J is TRBJ2-1 and V is TRBV28, with 12 positions matching TRBD2. The V gene's germline CDR1 is MDHEN and CDR2 SYDVKM. The CDR3 contains 15 residues. The CDR3 nucleotides read TGTGCCACCAGTGATTTCACTAGCGGGGGGAATGAGCAGTTATTC. This encodes CATSDFTSGGNEQLF.

The rearrangement uses TRBV20-1 and TRBJ1-2, with D uncertain. Germline V gives CDR1 DFQATT, CDR2 SNEGSKA (reference sequence). Trimming took 4 bases from V and 4 from J, leaving 10 bases between them. The CDR3 loop spans 12 amino acids. CDR3 nucleotides: TGCAGTGCTATCAGGCGGGGCTATGGCTACACCTTC. It yields the protein CSAIRRGYGYTF.

This clonotype was recorded many times. The chain recombines TRBV5-4 with TRBJ2-2, with D hard to call. The germline gives CDR1 SGHNT, CDR2 YYREEE (reference sequence). Trimming stripped 0 bases from V and 4 bases from J, with 7 bases between. The CDR3 loop spans 14 amino acids. The CDR3 reads CASSLARSTGELFF. In DNA form, the CDR3 reads TGTGCCAGCAGCTTGGCTCGTAGCACCGGGGAGCTGTTTTTT.

In this sample, this clonotype turned up many times. The chain uses TRBV29-1 and TRBJ1-5, with TRBD1 matching 10 bases. With 6 bases clipped from V and 0 bases from J, the junction kept 2 bases outside the gene matches. Looked up from germline, CDR1 is SQVTM and CDR2 is ANQGSEA. The CDR3 contains 14 residues. The CDR3 region has the DNA TGCAGCGTCTGGGACAGGGGTAGCAATCAGCCCCAGCATTTT. It yields the protein CSVWDRGSNQPQHF.

In this sample, this clonotype turned up many times. The chain is built from TRBV7-6 and TRBJ1-4; D is perhaps TRBD1 (5 bases). The CDR3 is made up of 15 amino acids. The germline V and J ends were trimmed by 0 bases and 5 bases, with 10 bases remaining between them. Germline V CDR1 and CDR2: SGHVS, FNYEAQ. CDR3 amino acids: CASSLAWGTNEKLFF. CDR3 in DNA: TGTGCCAGCAGCTTAGCATGGGGGACCAATGAAAAACTGTTTTTT.

This chain connects TRBV6-4 to TRBJ2-3, with D tentatively TRBD1 (5 bases). CDR1 and CDR2 (germline): MRHNA, SNTAGT. V lost 2 bases and J lost 2, with 8 bases in between. The CDR3 loop spans 14 amino acids. The CDR3 protein is CASSDGHYTDTQYF. The DNA of the CDR3 is TGTGCCAGCAGTGACGGACACTACACAGATACGCAGTATTTT.

This clonotype was counted at least ten times. The chain combines TRBV7-2 with TRBJ2-1, with a weak D call TRBD2 (6 bases). The CDR3 covers 16 residues. V lost 7 bases and J lost 4, with 20 bases in between. Germline CDR1 and CDR2: SGHTA and FQGNSA. Written as DNA, the CDR3 is TGTGCCAGCAATCCCCGACGAGCGGGTACATACAATGAGCAGTTCTTC. The encoded protein is CASNPRRAGTYNEQFF.

This clonotype has ten or more counts. J is TRBJ2-7 and V is TRBV28, with 7 bases identical to TRBD1. Germline lookup yields CDR1 MDHEN and CDR2 SYDVKM. The CDR3 contains 14 residues. V gave up 6 bases and J gave up 3 bases; unmatched junction bases: 8. The CDR3: CASRDRDRLYEQYF. CDR3 nucleotides: TGTGCCAGCAGGGACCGGGACAGACTCTACGAGCAGTACTTC.